The sequence of this T cell receptor beta chain was determined in a study of T cells in Graves' hyperthyroidism and ophthalmopathy (dated by TCRdb to between 2019 and 2020). Context from the whole study: Peripheral blood samples were taken at the time of initial diagnosis, prior to any treatment. After sampling, hyperthyroidism patients received methimazole starting at 30 mg daily, and ophthalmopathy patients received high-dose intravenous methylprednisolone. Whether ophthalmopathy could be predicted prospectively was tested in an independent validation cohort made up of under 20 hyperthyroidism patients plus 17 patients who later progressed to ophthalmopathy. TCR Vbeta CDR3 sequencing of 120 to 150 peripheral blood samples (roughly 41 ophthalmopathy, approximately 80 hyperthyroidism and some 17 progressor patients) is reported in the paper. Thyroid tissue and blood T-cell repertoires from more than 5 Graves' hyperthyroidism patients were also compared in the study. To identify TCR V-J signatures that set the groups apart, the researchers used a discovery cohort of 100 patients, made up of 40 to 45 with Graves' ophthalmopathy and about 60 with stable Graves' hyperthyroidism. The roughly 91 discovery patients were randomly divided into training and test sets at a 7:3 ratio. Study-wide findings and limitations: Ophthalmopathy was separated from stable hyperthyroidism by a 13 V-J signature model, with 85% to 90% sensitivity and roughly 81% specificity obtained in cross-validation and 80%/75% obtained in testing. In validation, the model predicted progression to ophthalmopathy a median of about 6.5 months before onset, with roughly 68% sensitivity and just under 75% specificity. No statistical method was used to set the sample size in advance, and investigators knew the group allocation. Most expanded thyroid clonotypes (frequency above 0.001) were also detected in blood, a finding suggesting that blood repertoires may reflect thyroid immune responses.

The table lists this clonotype with many counts. No antigen is known for it. No base qualities exist here, and no much larger clone lies one base off it. In the ophthalmopathy patients, disease was moderately to severely active, with a Clinical Activity Score of 3 or more, a NOSPECS grade of 4 or more, and a duration of less than 3 months. Patients with uncontrolled infections, other autoimmune diseases, pregnancy or lactation were excluded. Diagnoses were established on the basis of clinical symptoms, serum thyroxine and TRAb, thyroid ultrasound, and orbital computed tomography. Ficoll-Paque density gradient centrifugation was used to isolate PBMCs from under 11 ml of fresh peripheral blood. Total RNA was extracted with Trizol reagent, and quality was checked on an Agilent 2100 Bioanalyzer. The TCR beta CDR3 regions were amplified from the RNA transcripts. The TCR CDR3 was subjected to a first round of RT-PCR using the HTBI primer set and the Qiagen OneStep RT-PCR kit. Libraries were constructed in a second round of multiplex PCR, after which size selection and purification were performed. The libraries were sequenced on an Illumina HiSeq2000 using paired-end 100 bp reads. In the original analysis: SOAPnuke was used to process the raw data, with reads discarded if the reads contained adapters or uncalled bases, had a mean Phred below 15, or lacked an exact constant-primer or identifier match. COPE v1.2.5 was used to merge high-quality paired reads, and clonotypes were defined as unique nucleotide sequences. MiTCR v1.1 was used to align clonotypes to the IMGT TRBV, TRBD and TRBJ reference segments. The analysis was restricted to V-J combinations with a frequency above 0.0001, which together covered 99% to 99.2% of the repertoires. A TCS score was defined as the ratio of F50 (clonal expansion) to E x V (chaos), with BLOSUM62-based TCRdist applied between CDR3 peptides within each V-J. Welch's t-statistics and random forest reduced around 520 V-J features to roughly 13, which were used in a naive Bayes classifier (R e1071). The Morisita-Horn index was used to measure how similar the thyroid and blood repertoires were. TCRdb itself trimmed the public reads at Q25 with fastp, ran MiXCR and retained productive beta chains. Each record represents a unique CDR3 protein, reported with the most common genes and DNA among its rows. The V and J calls here are based on TCRdb, not the publication. The sample contains approximately 600,000 distinct CDR3 sequences, 14% to 15% of them found a single time. The ten largest account for roughly 4.5% of the sample.

Clipping removes 0 bases from V and 6 bases from J, with 8 as the unmatched junction base count. Taken from the germline V gene, the CDR1 and CDR2 loops are SGHRS and YFSETQ. The CDR3 holds 15 amino acids from the cysteine to the phenylalanine. Solely the CDR3 DNA is kept, with 45 bases framed from the first base. Sequences were obtained from blood. This chain joins TRBV5-1 to TRBJ2-7, with 8 bases matching TRBD2. This receptor was obtained from a woman in her thirties or forties with Graves' ophthalmopathy. The DNA sequence is given as TGCGCCAGCAGCTTGGAGCCGGGACTAGGGTTCGAGCAGTACTTC. Its amino acids are CASSLEPGLGFEQYF.